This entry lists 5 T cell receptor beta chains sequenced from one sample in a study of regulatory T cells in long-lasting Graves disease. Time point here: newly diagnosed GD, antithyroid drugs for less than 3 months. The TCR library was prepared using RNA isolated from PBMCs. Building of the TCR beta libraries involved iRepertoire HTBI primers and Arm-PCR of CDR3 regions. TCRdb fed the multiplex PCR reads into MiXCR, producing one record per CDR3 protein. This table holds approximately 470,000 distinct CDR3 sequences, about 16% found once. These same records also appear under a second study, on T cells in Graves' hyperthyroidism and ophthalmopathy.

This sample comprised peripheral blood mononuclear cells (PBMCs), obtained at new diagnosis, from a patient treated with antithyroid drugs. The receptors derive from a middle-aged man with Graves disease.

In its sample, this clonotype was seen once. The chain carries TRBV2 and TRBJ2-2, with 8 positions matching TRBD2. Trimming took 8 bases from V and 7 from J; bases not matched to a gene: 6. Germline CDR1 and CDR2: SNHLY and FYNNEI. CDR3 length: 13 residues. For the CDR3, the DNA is TGTGCCAGCTTCGGGAGGGCCGTCGGGGAGCTGTTTTTT. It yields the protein CASFGRAVGELFF. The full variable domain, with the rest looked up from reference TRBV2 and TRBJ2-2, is EPEVTQTPSHQVTQMGQEVILRCVPISNHLYFYWYRQILGQKVEFLVSFYNNEISEKSEIFDDQFSVERPDGSNFTLKIRSTKLEDSAMYFCASFGRAVGELFFGEGSRLTVL.

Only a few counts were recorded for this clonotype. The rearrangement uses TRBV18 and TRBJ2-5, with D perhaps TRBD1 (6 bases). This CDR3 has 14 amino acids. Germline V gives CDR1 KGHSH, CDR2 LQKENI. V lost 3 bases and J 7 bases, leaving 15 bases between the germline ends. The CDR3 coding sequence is TGTGCCAGCTCACCGGCAGGGGATTTCGCGACCCAGTACTTC. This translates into CASSPAGDFATQYF.

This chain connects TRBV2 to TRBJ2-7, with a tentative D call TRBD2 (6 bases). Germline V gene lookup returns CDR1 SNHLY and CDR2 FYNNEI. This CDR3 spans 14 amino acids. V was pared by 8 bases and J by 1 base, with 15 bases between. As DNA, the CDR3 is TGTGCCAGCGCTCCGCCGGGACTTTCCTACGAGCAGTACTTC. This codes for CASAPPGLSYEQYF.

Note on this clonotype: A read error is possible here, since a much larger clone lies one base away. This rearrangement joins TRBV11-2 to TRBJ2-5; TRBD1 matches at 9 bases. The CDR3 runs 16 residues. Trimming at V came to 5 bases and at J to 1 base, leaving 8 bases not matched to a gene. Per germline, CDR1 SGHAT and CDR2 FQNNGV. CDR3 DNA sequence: TGTGCCAGCAGCGCTAGGGGACAGGGAATCCAAGAGACCCAGTACTTC. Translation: CASSARGQGIQETQYF. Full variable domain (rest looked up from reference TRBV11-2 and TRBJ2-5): EAGVAQSPRYKIIEKRQSVAFWCNPISGHATLYWYQQILGQGPKLLIQFQNNGVVDDSQLPKDRFSAERLKGVDSTLKIQPAKLEDSAVYLCASSARGQGIQETQYFGPGTRLLVL.

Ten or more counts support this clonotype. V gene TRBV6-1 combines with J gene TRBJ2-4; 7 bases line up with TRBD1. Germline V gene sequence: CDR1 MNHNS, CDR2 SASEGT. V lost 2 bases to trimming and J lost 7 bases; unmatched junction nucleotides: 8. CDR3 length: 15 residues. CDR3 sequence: CASSETLGQPNIQYF. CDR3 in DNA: TGTGCCAGCAGTGAAACTTTGGGACAGCCCAACATTCAGTACTTC.